This T cell receptor beta chain emerged from a study of blood T cell repertoires in COVID-19. Study-wide background: Collection of acute and convalescent COVID-19 samples took place in the United States, Italy and Spain. Nucleic acid was either cDNA or gDNA, and it came from T cells, B-cell-depleted T cells, or PBMCs.

Germline loops: CDR1 SGHNT, CDR2 YYREEE (reference sequence). The CDR3 is 14 amino acids. J was trimmed by 4 bases and V by 4 bases; bases with no gene match: 7. Original data processing: By means of reference gene primer amplification, nucleated cell counts were estimated. Method: immunoSEQ multiplex PCR; TCRdb's copy keeps in-frame clones and lacks some. That table gives V, J and clone size, and the DNA gave D and trimming. The sample records about 170,000 clones, about 86% being singletons. Sequencing used peripheral blood. This TCR derives from a man aged 18 to 30 with active or convalescent COVID-19. The rearrangement uses TRBV5-4 and TRBJ1-1, with 7 positions matching TRBD1. The CDR3 sequence is CASSLRGFGTEAFF. CDR3 nucleotides: TGTGCCAGCAGCCTCAGGGGGTTCGGCACTGAAGCTTTCTTT.